This T cell receptor (beta chain) comes out of a study of T-cell memory formation after mild COVID-19. One entry per CDR3 protein results from TCRdb running MiXCR on the 5' RACE reads. This sample has approximately 100,000 distinct CDR3 sequences, with roughly 11% found just once. For this clonotype: Antigen: not known. A much larger clone lies one base from this, so it may be a read error.

Notes on the study in general: Cross-reactive memory appears to have joined, as suggested by some responding clones showing up in pre-infection memory. Contracting clones from day 15 to 85 showed balanced CD4/CD8; later expanders favored CD4+.

The germline CDR1 and CDR2 sequences are LGHNA and YNFKEQ. The CDR3 contains 15 residues. Sequences were obtained from PBMCs or a T cell subset sorted from them (not recorded which). This chain connects TRBV4-2 to TRBJ2-5, with 8 positions matching TRBD2. This clonotype was sampled from a young man who had mild COVID-19 (a few samples of this study predate the infection). Cell type and time point are not known. CDR3 DNA: TGTGCCAGCAGCCAAGATGGGACTAGGGAAGAGACCAAGTACTTC. As protein: CASSQDGTREETKYF.